What follows are 18 T cell receptor beta chains derived from one specimen sequenced in a study of blood T cell repertoires in COVID-19 (TCRdb year 2020). The library relied on the immunoSEQ multiplex PCR assay. TCRdb retrieved this table from immuneACCESS and kept in-frame rearrangements only. Not all clones are present; in checked studies, unresolved V genes account for under half, and no reason is known for the remainder. Recorded for this sample are roughly 84,000 clones; roughly 76% of them occurred a single time. In total, the top ten clones hold 4% to 5% of the sample. Sample: peripheral blood. Receptor source: a woman aged 50 to 60 with acute or convalescent COVID-19.

This clone was counted only a few times. The CDR3 region is CASSQVAALYGYTF. The CDR3 DNA reads as TGCGCCAGCAGCCAAGTAGCGGCCCTCTATGGCTACACCTTC. The chain employs TRBV4-1 and TRBJ1-2; D ambiguous. The CDR3 is 14 residues long. Germline CDR1 MGHRA, CDR2 YSYEKL. V gave up 1 base and J gave up 4 bases, with 10 bases separating them.

This rearrangement joins TRBV28 to TRBJ1-6; D perhaps matches TRBD1 (5 bases). V lost 2 bases, J lost 7 bases, and 9 bases lay in between. The CDR3 loop spans 14 amino acids. CDR1 MDHEN and CDR2 SYDVKM come from the germline V gene. The CDR3, as DNA: TGTGCCAGCAGTTTAAGACAGATCAATTCACCCCTCCACTTT. Amino acids: CASSLRQINSPLHF.

The genes are TRBV27 and TRBJ1-2; perhaps TRBD1 as D (5 bases). Per the germline V gene, CDR1 is MNHEY and CDR2 is SMNVEV (reference sequence). V lost 2 bases and J 0 bases, leaving 7 bases between the germline ends. The CDR3 has 14 amino acids. The CDR3 protein is CASSLKGTNYGYTF. In nucleotides, the CDR3 is TGTGCCAGCAGTTTAAAGGGGACTAACTATGGCTACACCTTC.

This CDR3 is CASSTRSGSDEQFF. The CDR3 DNA sequence: TGTGCCAGCAGCACACGGTCGGGTTCCGATGAGCAGTTCTTC. V usage is TRBV5-4 and J usage is TRBJ2-1; D gene ambiguous. The germline V gene has CDR1 SGHNT and CDR2 YYREEE (reference sequence). This CDR3 is 14 amino acids long. The germline V and J ends were trimmed by 4 bases and 8 bases, with 16 bases remaining between them.

The chain uses TRBV12-5 and TRBJ1-1, with D possibly matching TRBD1 (5 bases). Germline CDR1 reads LGHNT; CDR2 reads FRNRAP. The CDR3 sequence is 18 residues long. Trimming cost V 3 bases and J 1 base, with 21 bases left between them. CDR3 loop: CASGFPASPRVWNTEAFF. CDR3 sequence (DNA): TGTGCTAGTGGTTTCCCTGCCTCCCCCAGGGTCTGGAACACTGAAGCTTTCTTT.

J is TRBJ1-6 and V is TRBV18; 9 bases map to TRBD1. This CDR3 has 13 residues. V shed 8 bases, J shed 7 bases, and the junction held 3 bases outside the gene matches. CDR1 and CDR2 (germline): KGHSH, LQKENI. CDR3 sequence reads: CASQGQGNSPLHF. As DNA, the CDR3 is TGTGCCAGCCAGGGACAGGGCAATTCACCCCTCCACTTT.

This clone was picked up many times. The chain carries TRBV29-1 and TRBJ2-2; 9 bases are shared with TRBD1. The CDR3 extends over 14 amino acids. Germline V gene lookup returns CDR1 SQVTM and CDR2 ANQGSEA. The trim removed 6 bases at V and 5 bases at J, leaving 7 bases unmatched. The CDR3 sequence: CSVPGTGRTGELFF. In DNA form, the CDR3 reads TGCAGCGTCCCCGGGACAGGGAGGACCGGGGAGCTGTTTTTT.

The J gene is TRBJ1-1, the V gene TRBV28; perhaps TRBD1 as D (6 bases). The V gene's germline CDR1 is MDHEN and CDR2 SYDVKM. Trimming took off 5 bases at V and 1 base at J, with 11 bases between the two ends. The CDR3 length is 14 residues. In DNA form, the CDR3 reads TGTGCCAGCAGTCTCAGGGGCGAGAACACTGAAGCTTTCTTT. Its protein product is CASSLRGENTEAFF.

V is TRBV19 and J is TRBJ1-1, with 8 bases matching TRBD1. CDR1 and CDR2 from the germline V gene are LNHDA and SQIVND (reference sequence). The CDR3 spans 14 residues. Trimming cost V 8 bases and J 0 bases; bases outside gene matches: 5. CDR3 sequence (DNA): TGTGCCAGTTCCCAGGGGGCAGTGAACACTGAAGCTTTCTTT. Translation gives CASSQGAVNTEAFF.

The chain recombines TRBV4-2 with TRBJ2-5; tentative D call: TRBD1 (6 bases). The CDR3 runs to 17 residues. Germline V gene lookup returns CDR1 LGHNA and CDR2 YNFKEQ. The V and J ends lost 3 bases and 5 bases respectively, with 22 bases between them. CDR3 nucleotides: TGTGCCAGCAGCCAGGCCTATCCACAGGGCATCGGGGAGACCCAGTACTTC. Protein sequence: CASSQAYPQGIGETQYF.

J is TRBJ1-2 and V is TRBV5-6; TRBD1 aligns across 9 bases. The CDR3 totals 16 residues. The germline V gene encodes CDR1 SGHDT and CDR2 YYEEEE. The V gene end was trimmed by 3 bases and the J gene end by 1 base; junction bases not matched to a gene: 7. CDR3 residues: CASSSLQGADNYGYTF. The CDR3 DNA reads TGTGCCAGCAGCTCCCTACAGGGGGCGGATAACTATGGCTACACCTTC.

The CDR3 protein is CAWGGQGTLSNQPQHF. The DNA of the CDR3 is TGTGCCTGGGGGGGACAGGGGACCCTTAGCAATCAGCCCCAGCATTTT. The chain uses TRBV30 and TRBJ1-5; 10 positions match TRBD1. CDR3 length equals 16 residues. In germline, CDR1 is GTSNPN, CDR2 SVGIG (reference sequence). With V trimmed by 5 bases and J by 0 bases, 7 bases remained unmatched.

The V and J genes are TRBV5-5 and TRBJ2-3, with 13 bases matching TRBD2. Germline V gene sequence: CDR1 SGHKS, CDR2 YYEKEE (reference sequence). The CDR3 loop spans 16 amino acids. V lost 4 bases and J lost 6; bases outside the gene matches: 8. The CDR3 protein is CASSATSGGPGDTQYF. The CDR3 DNA is TGTGCCAGCAGCGCGACTAGCGGGGGGCCGGGGGATACGCAGTATTTT.

The chain links TRBV5-5 to TRBJ2-5, with 9 bases fitting TRBD1. The germline V gene encodes CDR1 SGHKS and CDR2 YYEKEE (reference sequence). The CDR3 has 14 amino acids. V lost 2 bases, J lost 5 bases, and 4 bases stayed unmatched. In DNA, the CDR3 is TGTGCCAGCAGCTTCGGACAGGGGCAGGAGACCCAGTACTTC. Translating it yields CASSFGQGQETQYF.

The V gene is TRBV3-1 (or the pseudogene TRBV3-2), the J gene TRBJ1-2, with 7 positions matching TRBD1. The V gene's germline CDR1 is LGHDT and CDR2 YNNKEL (reference sequence). Trimming took 1 base from V and 3 from J; bases not matched to a gene: 2. This CDR3 is 14 amino acids long. CDR3 nucleotides: TGTGCCAGCAGCCAAGCGGGGACAGACTATGGCTACACCTTC. Its protein is CASSQAGTDYGYTF.

This clone was seen once. The chain links TRBV28 to TRBJ1-5; the D gene is possibly TRBD1 (6 bases). From germline, CDR1 is MDHEN and CDR2 SYDVKM. This CDR3 spans 14 amino acids. V lost 6 bases and J 11 bases, leaving 20 bases between the germline ends. Here the CDR3 reads CASRPTGMSQAQHF. CDR3 DNA: TGTGCCAGCAGACCCACAGGGATGTCCCAGGCCCAGCATTTT.

This rearrangement joins TRBV6-6 to TRBJ2-2, with D possibly TRBD2 on 7 matching bases. CDR1 and CDR2 (germline): MNHNY, SVGAGI (reference sequence). Trimming cost V 4 bases and J 6 bases, with 18 bases left between them. The CDR3 consists of 16 residues. The CDR3 DNA reads as TGTGCCAGCAGTTCAACTGGCGGGGGCTACCCCGGGGAGCTGTTTTTT. Translated: CASSSTGGGYPGELFF.

This sequence joins TRBV14 and TRBJ2-7; 7 positions agree with TRBD2. The CDR3 consists of 13 residues. Trimming removed 1 base from V and 7 bases from J; junction bases left unmatched: 4. CDR1 and CDR2 from the germline V gene are SGHDN and FVKESK. CDR3 in DNA: TGTGCCAGCAGCCAAGTCTTTAGCGGGGAGCAGTACTTC. Residues: CASSQVFSGEQYF. Full variable domain (rest looked up from reference TRBV14 and TRBJ2-7): EAGVTQFPSHSVIEKGQTVTLRCDPISGHDNLYWYRRVMGKEIKFLLHFVKESKQDESGMPNNRFLAERTGGTYSTLKVQPAELEDSGVYFCASSQVFSGEQYFGPGTRLTVT.